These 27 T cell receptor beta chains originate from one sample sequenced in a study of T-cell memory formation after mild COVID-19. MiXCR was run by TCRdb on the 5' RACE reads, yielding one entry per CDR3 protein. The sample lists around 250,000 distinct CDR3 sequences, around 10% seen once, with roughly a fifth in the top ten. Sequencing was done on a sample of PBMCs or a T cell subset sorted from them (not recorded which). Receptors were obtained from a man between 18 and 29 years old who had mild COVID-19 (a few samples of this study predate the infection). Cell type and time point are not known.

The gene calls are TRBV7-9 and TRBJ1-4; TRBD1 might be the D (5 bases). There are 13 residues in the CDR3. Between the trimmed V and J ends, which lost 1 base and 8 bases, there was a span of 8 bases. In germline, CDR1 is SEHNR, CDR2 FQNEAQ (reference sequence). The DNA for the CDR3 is TGTGCCAGCAGCTTAGAGAGGGGAGAAAAACTGTTTTTT. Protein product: CASSLERGEKLFF. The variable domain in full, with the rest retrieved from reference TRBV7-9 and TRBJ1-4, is DTGVSQNPRHKITKRGQNVTFRCDPISEHNRLYWYRQTLGQGPEFLTYFQNEAQLEKSRLLSDRFSAERPKGSFSTLEIQRTEQGDSAMYLCASSLERGEKLFFGSGTQLSVL.

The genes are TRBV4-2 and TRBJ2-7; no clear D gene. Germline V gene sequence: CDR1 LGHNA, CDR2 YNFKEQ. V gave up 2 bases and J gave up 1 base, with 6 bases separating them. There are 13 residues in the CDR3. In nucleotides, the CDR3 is TGTGCCAGCAGCCAACAGCCATCCTACGAGCAGTACTTC. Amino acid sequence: CASSQQPSYEQYF.

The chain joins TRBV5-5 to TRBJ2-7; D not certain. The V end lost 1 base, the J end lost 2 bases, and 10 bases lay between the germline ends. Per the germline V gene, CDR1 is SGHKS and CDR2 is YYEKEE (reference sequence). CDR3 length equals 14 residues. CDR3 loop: CASSLLYGTYEQYF. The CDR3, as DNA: TGTGCCAGCAGCTTGCTCTACGGAACCTACGAGCAGTACTTC.

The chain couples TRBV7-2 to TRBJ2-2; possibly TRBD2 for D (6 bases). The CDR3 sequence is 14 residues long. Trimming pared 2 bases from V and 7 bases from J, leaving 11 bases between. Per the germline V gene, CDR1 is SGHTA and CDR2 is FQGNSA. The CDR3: CASSLTGGDGELFF. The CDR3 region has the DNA TGTGCCAGCAGCTTAACCGGGGGTGACGGGGAGCTGTTTTTT.

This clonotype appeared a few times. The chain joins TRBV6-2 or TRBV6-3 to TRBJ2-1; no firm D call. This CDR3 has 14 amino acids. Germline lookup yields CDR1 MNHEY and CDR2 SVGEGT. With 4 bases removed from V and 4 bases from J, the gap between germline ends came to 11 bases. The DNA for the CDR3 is TGTGCCAGCAGTTTAGATTTCGGTTACAATGAGCAGTTCTTC. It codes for CASSLDFGYNEQFF.

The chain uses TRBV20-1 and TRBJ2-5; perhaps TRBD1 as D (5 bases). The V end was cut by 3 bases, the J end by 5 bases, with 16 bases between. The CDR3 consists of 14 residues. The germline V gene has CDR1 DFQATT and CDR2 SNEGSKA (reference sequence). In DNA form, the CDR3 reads TGCAGTGCTAGCTTACACCAAAAGGGGGAGACCCAGTACTTC. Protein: CSASLHQKGETQYF.

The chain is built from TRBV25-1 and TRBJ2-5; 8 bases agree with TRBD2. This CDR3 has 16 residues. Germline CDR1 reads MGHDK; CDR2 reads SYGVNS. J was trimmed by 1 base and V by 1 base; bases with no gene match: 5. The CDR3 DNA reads TGTGCCAGCAGTGAATCGGAGCGGGGGATCCAAGAGACCCAGTACTTC. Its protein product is CASSESERGIQETQYF. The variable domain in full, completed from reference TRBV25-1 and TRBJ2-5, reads EADIYQTPRYLVIGTGKKITLECSQTMGHDKMYWYQQDPGMELHLIHYSYGVNSTEKGDLSSESTVSRIRTEHFPLTLESARPSHTSQYLCASSESERGIQETQYFGPGTRLLVL.

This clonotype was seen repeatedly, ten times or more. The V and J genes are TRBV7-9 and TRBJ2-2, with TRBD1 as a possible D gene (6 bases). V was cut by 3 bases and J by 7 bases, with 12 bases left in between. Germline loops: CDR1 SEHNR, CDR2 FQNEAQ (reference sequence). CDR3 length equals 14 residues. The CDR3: CASSFTGLSGELFF. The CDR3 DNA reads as TGTGCCAGCAGCTTTACAGGGTTAAGCGGGGAGCTGTTTTTT.

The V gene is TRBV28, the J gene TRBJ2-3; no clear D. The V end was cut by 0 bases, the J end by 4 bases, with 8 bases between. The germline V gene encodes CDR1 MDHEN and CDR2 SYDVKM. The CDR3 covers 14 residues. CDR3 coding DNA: TGTGCCAGCAGTTTATGGCAGCCTCCAGATACGCAGTATTTT. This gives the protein CASSLWQPPDTQYF. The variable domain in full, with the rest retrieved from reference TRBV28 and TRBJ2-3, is DVKVTQSSRYLVKRTGEKVFLECVQDMDHENMFWYRQDPGLGLRLIYFSYDVKMKEKGDIPEGYSVSREKKERFSLILESASTNQTSMYLCASSLWQPPDTQYFGPGTRLTVL.

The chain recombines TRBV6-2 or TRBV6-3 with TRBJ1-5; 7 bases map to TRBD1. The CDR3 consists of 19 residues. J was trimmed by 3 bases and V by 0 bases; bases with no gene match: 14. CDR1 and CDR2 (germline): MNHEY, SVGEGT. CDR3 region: CASSYSIGADRRDNQPQHF. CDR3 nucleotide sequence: TGTGCCAGCAGTTACTCTATCGGGGCGGACAGGCGAGACAATCAGCCCCAGCATTTT.

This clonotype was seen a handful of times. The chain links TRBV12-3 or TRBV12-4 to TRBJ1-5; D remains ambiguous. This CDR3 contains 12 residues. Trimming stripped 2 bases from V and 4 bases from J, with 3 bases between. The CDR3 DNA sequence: TGTGCCAGCAGTTTAAAGAATCAGCCCCAGCATTTT. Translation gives CASSLKNQPQHF.

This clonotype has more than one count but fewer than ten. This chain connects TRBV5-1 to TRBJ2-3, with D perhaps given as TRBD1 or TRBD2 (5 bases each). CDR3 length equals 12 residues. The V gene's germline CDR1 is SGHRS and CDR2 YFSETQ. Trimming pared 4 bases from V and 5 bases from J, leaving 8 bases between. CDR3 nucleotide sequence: TGCGCCAGCAGCCGGGACCTAGATACGCAGTATTTT. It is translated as CASSRDLDTQYF.

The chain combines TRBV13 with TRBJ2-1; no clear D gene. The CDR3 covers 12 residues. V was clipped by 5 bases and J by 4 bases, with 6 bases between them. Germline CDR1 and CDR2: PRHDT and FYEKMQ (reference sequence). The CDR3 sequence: CASSVLYNEQFF. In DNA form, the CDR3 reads TGTGCCAGCAGCGTACTATACAATGAGCAGTTCTTC.

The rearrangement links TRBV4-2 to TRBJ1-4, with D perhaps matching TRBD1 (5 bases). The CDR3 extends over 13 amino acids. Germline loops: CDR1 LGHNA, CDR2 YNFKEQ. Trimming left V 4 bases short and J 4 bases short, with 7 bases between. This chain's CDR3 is CASSPGLNEKLFF. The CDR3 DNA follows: TGTGCCAGCAGCCCGGGACTTAATGAAAAACTGTTTTTT.

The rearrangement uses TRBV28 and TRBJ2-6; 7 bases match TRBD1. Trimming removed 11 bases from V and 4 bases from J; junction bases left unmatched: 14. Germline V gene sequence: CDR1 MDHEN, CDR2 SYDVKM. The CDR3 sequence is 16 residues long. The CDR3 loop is CASIGQAAEGANVLTF. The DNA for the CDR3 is TGTGCCTCTATTGGACAGGCGGCGGAGGGGGCCAACGTCCTGACTTTC.

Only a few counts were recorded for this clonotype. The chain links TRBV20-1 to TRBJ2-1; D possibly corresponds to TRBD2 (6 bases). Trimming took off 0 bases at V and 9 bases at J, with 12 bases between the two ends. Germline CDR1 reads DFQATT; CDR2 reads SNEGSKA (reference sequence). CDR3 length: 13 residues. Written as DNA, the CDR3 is TGCAGTGCTAGAGATCCGGTCGGGGGTGAGCAGTTCTTC. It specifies CSARDPVGGEQFF.

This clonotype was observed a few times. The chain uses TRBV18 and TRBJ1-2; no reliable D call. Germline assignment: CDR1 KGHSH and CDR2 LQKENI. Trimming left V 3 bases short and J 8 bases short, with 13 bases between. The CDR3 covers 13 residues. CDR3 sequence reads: CASSPPLYSGYTF. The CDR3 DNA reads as TGTGCCAGCTCACCTCCTTTGTACTCAGGCTACACCTTC.

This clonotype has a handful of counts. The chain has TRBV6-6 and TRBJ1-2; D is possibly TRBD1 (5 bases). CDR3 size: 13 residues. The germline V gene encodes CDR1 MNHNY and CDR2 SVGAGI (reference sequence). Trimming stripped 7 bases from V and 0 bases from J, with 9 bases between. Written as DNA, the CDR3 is TGTGCCAGCAAGAAGACAGCTAACTATGGCTACACCTTC. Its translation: CASKKTANYGYTF.

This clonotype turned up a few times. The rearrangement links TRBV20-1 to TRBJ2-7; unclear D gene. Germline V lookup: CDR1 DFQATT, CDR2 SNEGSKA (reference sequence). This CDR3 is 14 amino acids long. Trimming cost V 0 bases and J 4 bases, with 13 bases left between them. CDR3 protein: CSARDLMSLYEQYV. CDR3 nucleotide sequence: TGCAGTGCTAGAGATTTAATGAGTCTGTACGAGCAGTACGTC.

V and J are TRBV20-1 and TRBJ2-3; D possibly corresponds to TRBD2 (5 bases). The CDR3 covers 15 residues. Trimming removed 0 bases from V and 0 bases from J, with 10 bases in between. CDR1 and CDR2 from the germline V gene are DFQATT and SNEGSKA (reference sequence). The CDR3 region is CSARDLALSTDTQYF. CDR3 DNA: TGCAGTGCTAGAGATTTAGCGCTAAGCACAGATACGCAGTATTTT.

CDR3 sequence: CSSLSGTRDTEAFF. The CDR3 coding sequence is TGCAGCTCCCTCTCCGGGACTCGGGACACTGAAGCTTTCTTT. The rearrangement uses TRBV29-1 and TRBJ1-1, with D perhaps TRBD1 (5 bases). Germline CDR1 is SQVTM and CDR2 is ANQGSEA. With 8 bases removed from V and 3 bases from J, the gap between germline ends came to 19 bases. The CDR3 covers 14 residues.

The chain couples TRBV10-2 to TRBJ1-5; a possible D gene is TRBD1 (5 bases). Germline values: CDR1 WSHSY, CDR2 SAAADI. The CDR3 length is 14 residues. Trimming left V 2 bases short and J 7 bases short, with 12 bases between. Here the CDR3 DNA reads TGCGCCAGCAGTGAGGTCGGGGAGGGGCAGCCCCAGCATTTT. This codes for CASSEVGEGQPQHF.

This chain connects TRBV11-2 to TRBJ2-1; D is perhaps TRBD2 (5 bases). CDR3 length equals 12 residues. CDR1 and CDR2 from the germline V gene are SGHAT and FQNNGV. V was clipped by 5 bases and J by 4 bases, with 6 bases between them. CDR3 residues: CASSRTYNEQFF. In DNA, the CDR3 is TGTGCCAGCAGCCGGACTTACAATGAGCAGTTCTTC.

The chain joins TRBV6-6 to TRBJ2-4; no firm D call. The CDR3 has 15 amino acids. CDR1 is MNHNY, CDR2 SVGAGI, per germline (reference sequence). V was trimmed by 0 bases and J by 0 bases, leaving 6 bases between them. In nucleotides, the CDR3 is TGTGCCAGCAGTTACTCGGGGATAGCCAAAAACATTCAGTACTTC. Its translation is CASSYSGIAKNIQYF.

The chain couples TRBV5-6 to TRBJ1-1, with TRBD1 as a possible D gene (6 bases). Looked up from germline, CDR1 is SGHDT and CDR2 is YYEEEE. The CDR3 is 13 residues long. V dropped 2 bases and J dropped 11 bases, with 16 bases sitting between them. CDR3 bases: TGTGCCAGCAGCTTTCAGGGACAAAATGGGGCTTTCTTT. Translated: CASSFQGQNGAFF.

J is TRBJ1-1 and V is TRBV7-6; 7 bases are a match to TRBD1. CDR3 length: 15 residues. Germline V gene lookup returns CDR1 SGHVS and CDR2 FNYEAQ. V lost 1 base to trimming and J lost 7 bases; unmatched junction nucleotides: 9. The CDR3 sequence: CASSLGGGGAVEAFF. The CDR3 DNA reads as TGTGCCAGCAGCTTAGGCGGAGGGGGCGCAGTTGAAGCTTTCTTT.

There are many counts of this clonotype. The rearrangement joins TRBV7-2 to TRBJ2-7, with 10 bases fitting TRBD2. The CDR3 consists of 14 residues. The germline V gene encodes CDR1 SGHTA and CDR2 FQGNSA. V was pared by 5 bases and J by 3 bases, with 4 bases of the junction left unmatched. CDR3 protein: CASSRTSGDYEQYF. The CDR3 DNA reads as TGTGCCAGCAGCCGAACTAGCGGGGACTACGAGCAGTACTTC.